The clone carrying this T cell receptor beta chain was seen only a few times. Germline V CDR1 and CDR2: MDHEN, SYDVKM. The CDR3 loop spans 12 amino acids. Trimming took off 5 bases at V and 4 bases at J, with 6 bases between the two ends. This sample is drawn from a study of blood T cell repertoires in COVID-19. Whole-study context: In each case, the material was cDNA or gDNA derived from T cells, B-cell-depleted T cells, or PBMCs.

Sequencing used immunoSEQ multiplex PCR; TCRdb keeps in-frame clones, though not all of them. Here the sample spans roughly 130,000 clones, under 85% being singletons. Sequenced input: peripheral blood. The chain has TRBV28 and TRBJ1-5, with no clear D. This sequence was found in a woman aged 55-69 years with acute or convalescent COVID-19. This CDR3 reads CASSQTNQPQHF. CDR3 bases: TGTGCCAGCAGTCAAACTAATCAGCCCCAGCATTTT.